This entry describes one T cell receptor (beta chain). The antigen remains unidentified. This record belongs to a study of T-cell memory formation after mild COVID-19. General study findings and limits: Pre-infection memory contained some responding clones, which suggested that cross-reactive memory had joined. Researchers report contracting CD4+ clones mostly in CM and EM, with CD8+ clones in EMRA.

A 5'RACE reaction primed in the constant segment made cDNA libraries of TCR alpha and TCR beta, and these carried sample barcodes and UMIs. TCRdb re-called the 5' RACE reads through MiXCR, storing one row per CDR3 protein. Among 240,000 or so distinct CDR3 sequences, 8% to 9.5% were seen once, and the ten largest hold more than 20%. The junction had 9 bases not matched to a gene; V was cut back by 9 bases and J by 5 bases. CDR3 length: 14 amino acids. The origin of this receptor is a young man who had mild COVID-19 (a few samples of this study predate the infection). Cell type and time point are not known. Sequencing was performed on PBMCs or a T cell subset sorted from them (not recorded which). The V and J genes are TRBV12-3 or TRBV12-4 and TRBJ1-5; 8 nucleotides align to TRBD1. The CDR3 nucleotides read TGTGCCAGGAGCGACAGGGGATGGCATCAGCCCCAGCATTTT. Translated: CARSDRGWHQPQHF.